These 23 T cell receptor beta chains came from one sample sequenced in a study of cytomegalovirus exposure and HLA in healthy donors. PCR amplification relied on 60 Vbeta primers (plus 13 Jbeta primers). Some clones are missing from TCRdb's copy, which holds only in-frame ones; the method was immunoSEQ multiplex PCR. The sample carries around 84,000 clones, 60% to 80% recorded once. The sequenced material came from PBMCs. The origin of the receptors is a man aged 50 to 60 in good health and CMV-seronegative.

Concerning this clone itself: The CDR3 carries no conserved terminal phenylalanine or tryptophan, so it likely arises from a read error. The rearrangement uses TRBV18 and TRBJ1-2; possible D gene TRBD1, 5 bases. Trimming removed 2 bases from V and 2 bases from J, with 12 bases in between. CDR3 size: 15 residues. CDR1 is KGHSH, CDR2 LQKENI, per germline. Here the CDR3 reads CASSPDKGDNYGYTL. Here the CDR3 DNA reads TGTGCCAGCTCACCAGACAAAGGGGACAACTATGGCTACACCCTC.

In its sample, this clone was seen a few times. The chain combines TRBV9 with TRBJ1-4; a weak D match, TRBD1 (6 bases). Germline CDR1 and CDR2: SGDLS and YYNGEE. V was trimmed by 3 bases and J by 5 bases, leaving 20 bases between them. The CDR3 totals 17 residues. The CDR3 loop is CASSAGRGAGENEKLFF. In nucleotides, the CDR3 is TGTGCCAGCAGCGCTGGACGGGGGGCAGGGGAAAATGAAAAACTGTTTTTT.

The genes are TRBV30 and TRBJ1-2; D is unclear. V dropped 8 bases and J dropped 3 bases, with 10 bases sitting between them. CDR3 length: 11 residues. From germline, CDR1 is GTSNPN and CDR2 SVGIG (reference sequence). DNA for the CDR3: TGTGCCCGGCGCGGTTACTATGGCTACACCTTC. Translating gives CARRGYYGYTF.

CDR3 amino acids: CASSPGQGINEQFF. The CDR3 DNA sequence: TGCGCCAGCAGCCCCGGACAGGGCATCAATGAGCAGTTCTTC. The chain carries TRBV5-1 and TRBJ2-1; 8 bases fit TRBD1. The CDR3 contains 14 residues. The germline CDR1 and CDR2 sequences are SGHRS and YFSETQ. J was trimmed by 6 bases and V by 4 bases; bases with no gene match: 6.

This clone was detected once. This sequence joins TRBV5-8 and TRBJ1-5; 12 positions match TRBD1. Germline V gene sequence: CDR1 SGHTS, CDR2 YDEGEE. Trimming cost V 4 bases and J 5 bases; bases outside gene matches: 10. CDR3 size: 17 residues. CDR3 sequence (DNA): TGTGCCAGCAGCCCGGGACAGGGGGCCCAGGGCTATCAGCCCCAGCATTTT. This encodes CASSPGQGAQGYQPQHF. The whole variable domain, remainder taken from reference TRBV5-8 and TRBJ1-5, is EAGVTQSPTHLIKTRGQQATLRCSPISGHTSVYWYQQALGLGLQFLLWYDEGEERNRGNFPPRFSGRQFPNYSSELNVNALELEDSALYLCASSPGQGAQGYQPQHFGDGTRLSIL.

The V and J genes are TRBV5-4 and TRBJ2-3; 7 positions match TRBD2. The CDR3 runs to 19 residues. CDR1 and CDR2 (germline): SGHNT, YYREEE (reference sequence). The V and J ends lost 2 bases and 1 base, in that order; junction bases with no gene match: 16. The DNA of the CDR3 is TGTGCCAGCAGCTTCGGTAGAGGGGAACGACTAGCTCGCACAGATACGCAGTATTTT. Protein sequence: CASSFGRGERLARTDTQYF.

The chain employs TRBV6-1 and TRBJ2-1; D unclear. V was pared by 0 bases and J by 8 bases, with 5 bases between. The CDR3 totals 12 residues. CDR1 and CDR2 (germline): MNHNS, SASEGT. As DNA, the CDR3 is TGTGCCAGCAGTGAAGCTTCGTATGAGCAGTTCTTC. Translation: CASSEASYEQFF.

V and J are TRBV7-2 and TRBJ2-7; weak D call: TRBD1 (6 bases). Looked up from germline, CDR1 is SGHTA and CDR2 is FQGNSA. The CDR3 is made up of 17 amino acids. V lost 2 bases, J lost 4 bases, and 21 bases lay in between. The CDR3 is CASSLNPVGATNYEQYF. In DNA form, the CDR3 reads TGTGCCAGCAGCTTAAATCCGGTGGGGGCGACGAATTACGAGCAGTACTTC.

The rearrangement links TRBV2 to TRBJ2-1, with TRBD1 matching 7 bases. This CDR3 comprises 15 residues. V shed 7 bases and J 7 bases; nucleotides not matched to a gene: 13. Germline loops: CDR1 SNHLY, CDR2 FYNNEI. DNA of the CDR3: TGTGCCAGCATGAAGGACAGGCTGGGGAAGAATGAGCAGTTCTTC. This gives the protein CASMKDRLGKNEQFF.

The gene calls are TRBV4-3 and TRBJ2-1; 16 bases are shared with TRBD2. This CDR3 has 18 amino acids. Germline V gene data show CDR1 as LGHNA and CDR2 as YSLEER. Trimming cost V 0 bases and J 7 bases; bases outside gene matches: 6. CDR3 sequence: CASSQEGTSGGARNEQFF. In nucleotides, the CDR3 is TGCGCCAGCAGCCAAGAAGGGACTAGCGGGGGGGCCAGGAATGAGCAGTTCTTC.

The chain joins TRBV28 to TRBJ1-6; perhaps TRBD1 as D (5 bases). This CDR3 comprises 13 residues. CDR1 is MDHEN and CDR2 is SYDVKM in the germline V gene. The V and J ends lost 5 bases and 6 bases respectively, with 8 bases between them. As DNA, the CDR3 is TGTGCCAGCAGTCCCGACAGTAATTCACCCCTCCACTTT. Its translation: CASSPDSNSPLHF.

The CDR3 here is CATDRGGADTQYF. The CDR3 DNA is TGTGCTACGGACAGGGGCGGTGCAGATACGCAGTATTTT. The V gene is TRBV7-9, the J gene TRBJ2-3; 9 bases are a match to TRBD1. This CDR3 is 13 amino acids long. Germline V CDR1 and CDR2: SEHNR, FQNEAQ (reference sequence). The whole variable domain, filled in from reference TRBV7-9 and TRBJ2-3, reads DTGVSQNPRHKITKRGQNVTFRCDPISEHNRLYWYRQTLGQGPEFLTYFQNEAQLEKSRLLSDRFSAERPKGSFSTLEIQRTEQGDSAMYLCATDRGGADTQYFGPGTRLTVL.

The chain is built from TRBV28 and TRBJ2-2, with 8 bases fitting TRBD1. The CDR3 length is 16 residues. V gave up 3 bases and J gave up 6 bases; unmatched junction bases: 9. CDR1 and CDR2 from the germline V gene are MDHEN and SYDVKM. CDR3 bases: TGTGCCAGCAGTTTTAACGGACAGGGTGTACCCGGGGAGCTGTTTTTT. Amino acid sequence: CASSFNGQGVPGELFF.

This chain uses TRBV5-4 with TRBJ2-5; the match to TRBD2 covers 10 bases. With 4 bases clipped from V and 2 bases from J, the junction kept 11 bases outside the gene matches. The CDR3 is 17 amino acids. CDR1 is SGHNT and CDR2 is YYREEE in the germline V gene (reference sequence). CDR3 amino acids: CASSPGTSEVVQETQYF. The DNA for the CDR3 is TGTGCCAGCAGCCCTGGGACTAGCGAGGTGGTACAAGAGACCCAGTACTTC. Combining the CDR3 with reference TRBV5-4 and TRBJ2-5 gives the whole variable domain ETGVTQSPTHLIKTRGQQVTLRCSSQSGHNTVSWYQQALGQGPQFIFQYYREEENGRGNFPPRFSGLQFPNYSSELNVNALELDDSALYLCASSPGTSEVVQETQYFGPGTRLLVL.

The chain has TRBV18 and TRBJ2-1; D uncertain. With 3 bases removed from V and 8 bases from J, the gap between germline ends came to 5 bases. The V gene's germline CDR1 is KGHSH and CDR2 LQKENI. The CDR3 runs to 11 residues. CDR3 sequence: CASSPDYEQFF. The DNA of the CDR3 is TGTGCCAGCTCACCCGACTATGAGCAGTTCTTC.

The chain couples TRBV6-5 to TRBJ1-1, with TRBD1 identical over 7 bases. Germline V lookup: CDR1 MNHEY, CDR2 SVGAGI. Losses at the gene ends were 6 bases for V and 1 base for J; bases not matched to a gene: 8. CDR3 size: 15 residues. CDR3 nucleotides: TGTGCCAGCAGAATACAGACAGGGAGGAACACTGAAGCTTTCTTT. Protein: CASRIQTGRNTEAFF.

The chain links TRBV23-1 to TRBJ1-2; the match to TRBD1 covers 9 bases. TRBV23-1 is known as an ORF, though its function is uncertain. The junction had 3 bases not matched to a gene; V was cut back by 5 bases and J by 8 bases. This CDR3 is 12 amino acids long. This CDR3 reads CASSTGGKGYTF. The CDR3 coding sequence is TGCGCCAGCAGTACAGGGGGCAAGGGCTACACCTTC.

The chain combines TRBV15 with TRBJ2-5; TRBD2 might be the D (5 bases). Trimming removed 0 bases at V and 9 bases at J, with 11 bases between. Germline CDR1 reads LNHNV; CDR2 reads YYDKDF (reference sequence). The CDR3 is 13 residues long. In nucleotides, the CDR3 is TGTGCCACCAGCAGAGATCCCAACGGGGCCCAGTACTTC. It yields the protein CATSRDPNGAQYF. The full variable domain, its missing parts supplied by reference TRBV15 and TRBJ2-5, is DAMVIQNPRYQVTQFGKPVTLSCSQTLNHNVMYWYQQKSSQAPKLLFHYYDKDFNNEADTPDNFQSRRPNTSFCFLDIRSPGLGDTAMYLCATSRDPNGAQYFGPGTRLLVL.

The chain links TRBV28 to TRBJ2-3; possible D gene TRBD2, 6 bases. Germline CDR1 and CDR2: MDHEN and SYDVKM. The CDR3 spans 11 residues. The V and J ends lost 4 bases and 14 bases respectively, with 13 bases between them. The CDR3 is CASSSRAGWYF. The CDR3 DNA sequence: TGTGCCAGCAGTTCTCGGGCGGGGTGGTATTTT.

J is TRBJ1-3 and V is TRBV7-9; 7 bases line up with TRBD1. Trimming at V came to 4 bases and at J to 0 bases, leaving 9 bases not matched to a gene. This CDR3 is built from 17 residues. The germline gives CDR1 SEHNR, CDR2 FQNEAQ (reference sequence). This chain's CDR3 is CASSSTGFASSGNTIYF. CDR3 DNA: TGTGCCAGCAGCTCGACAGGGTTTGCCTCCTCTGGAAACACCATATATTTT.

With regard to this clone: Relative to the germline gene, one junction end is altered; a read error may explain this. This sequence joins TRBV7-9 and TRBJ2-3, with 14 bases matching TRBD2. The CDR3 spans 17 residues. The germline V gene encodes CDR1 SEHNR and CDR2 FQNEAQ (reference sequence). CDR3 nucleotide sequence: TGTTCCAGCAGCCGGACTAGCGGGGGGCTGGGGGGAGATACGCAGTATTTT. Translated: CSSSRTSGGLGGDTQYF. Drawing the rest from reference TRBV7-9 and TRBJ2-3, the complete variable domain is DTGVSQNPRHKITKRGQNVTFRCDPISEHNRLYWYRQTLGQGPEFLTYFQNEAQLEKSRLLSDRFSAERPKGSFSTLEIQRTEQGDSAMYLCSSSRTSGGLGGDTQYFGPGTRLTVL.

A note on this clone: The junction does not match germline at one end; this may be a read error. The chain uses TRBV7-7 and TRBJ2-5; TRBD1 might be the D (6 bases). From germline, CDR1 is SSHAT and CDR2 FNYEAQ (reference sequence). The CDR3 has 15 amino acids. The CDR3 protein is CASSLQGIPQETQYF. The CDR3 DNA sequence: TGTGCTAGCAGCTTACAGGGAATACCCCAAGAGACCCAGTACTTC.

The chain couples TRBV29-1 to TRBJ2-5; 7 bases map to TRBD2. The CDR3 runs 14 residues. CDR1 and CDR2 (germline): SQVTM, ANQGSEA. With V trimmed by 5 bases and J by 2 bases, 8 bases remained unmatched. The DNA for the CDR3 is TGCAGCGTTATGGGGGGGGTCAGACAAGAGACCCAGTACTTC. It specifies CSVMGGVRQETQYF.